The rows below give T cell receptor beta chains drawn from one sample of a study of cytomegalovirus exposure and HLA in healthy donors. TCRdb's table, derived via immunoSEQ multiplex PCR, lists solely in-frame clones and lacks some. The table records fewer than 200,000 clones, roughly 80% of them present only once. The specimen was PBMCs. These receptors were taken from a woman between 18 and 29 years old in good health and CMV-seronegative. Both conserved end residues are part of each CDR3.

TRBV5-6	CASSLTRPDTQYF
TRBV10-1	CASLQTGEVDNQPQHF
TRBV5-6	CASSLAAGWGEETQYF
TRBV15	CATSNYTGSGANVLTF
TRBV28	CASNRRQGTGYTF
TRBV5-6	CASSLAGGHGYTF
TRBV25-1	CASRPFPAGEADTQYF
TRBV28	CASRLLAGAYNEQFF
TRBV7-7	CASSLVAPPMAGYNEQFF
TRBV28	CASSSGKQGSNQPQHF
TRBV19	CASRRAGSTDTQYF
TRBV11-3	CASSPIQGGTEAFF
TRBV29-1	CSVERGRGEQYF
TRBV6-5	CASSYGGGHYEQYF
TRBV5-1	CASSLGQGATEAFF
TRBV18	CASSPPSGRGNEQFF
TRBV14	CASSLDPYGNEKLFF
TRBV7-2	CASSIGGSYEQYF
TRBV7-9	CASSLGDSTNTEAFF
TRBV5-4	CASSTGLAGTGELFF
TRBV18	CASSTLDRGDGYTF
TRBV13	CASSLRLTGVKLVNEQFF
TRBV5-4	CASRQGGIADTEAFF
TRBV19	CATGTSVYEQYF
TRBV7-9	CASSGSGNTEAFF
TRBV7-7	CASSPLTGGLGETQYF
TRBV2	CASSEGGGRPYF
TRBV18	CASSPVVEGRPQHF
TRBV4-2	CASSPRLDSQETQYF
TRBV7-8	CASSLGLAGETQYF
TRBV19	CASTGWRTGGSYNEQFF
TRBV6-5	CASSYFGTGDGYTF
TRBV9	CASSGEVTNTGELFF
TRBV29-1	CSVELAGGPDEQFF
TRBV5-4	CASSLVSAGGETQYF
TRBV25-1	CASSRGIGQNLNYGYTF
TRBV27	CASSPEGTSGRDGQFF
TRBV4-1	CASSAGTSRYNEQFF
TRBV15	CATSRGRQAGNTIYF
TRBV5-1	CASSLVREGLDTQYF
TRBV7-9	CASSTRDRESDTQYF
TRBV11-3	CASSSGQGPNEKLFF
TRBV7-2	CASSLLRGQGNNEQFF
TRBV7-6	CASSLAGGPYEQYF
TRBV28	CASGIRDRETSPLHF
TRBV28	CASSDSGSSYEQYF
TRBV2	CASTRTGTGGRGEKLFF
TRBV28	CAITAGNTIYF
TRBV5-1	CASSLGQGGGMNTEAFF
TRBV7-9	CASSLAIAAEGGYTF